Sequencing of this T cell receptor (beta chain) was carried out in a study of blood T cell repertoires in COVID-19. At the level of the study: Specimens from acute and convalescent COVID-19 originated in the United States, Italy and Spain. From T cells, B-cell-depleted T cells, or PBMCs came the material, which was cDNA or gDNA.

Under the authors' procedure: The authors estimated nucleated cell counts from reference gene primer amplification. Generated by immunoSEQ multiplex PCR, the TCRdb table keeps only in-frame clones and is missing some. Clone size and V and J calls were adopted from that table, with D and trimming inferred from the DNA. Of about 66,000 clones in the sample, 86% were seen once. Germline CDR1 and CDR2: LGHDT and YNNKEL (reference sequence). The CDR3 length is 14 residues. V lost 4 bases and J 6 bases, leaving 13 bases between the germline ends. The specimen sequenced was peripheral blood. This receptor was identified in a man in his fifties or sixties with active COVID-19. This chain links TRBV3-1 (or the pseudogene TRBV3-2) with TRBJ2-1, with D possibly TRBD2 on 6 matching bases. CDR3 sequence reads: CASSLTRISNEQFF. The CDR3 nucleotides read TGTGCCAGCAGCCTGACTAGGATAAGCAATGAGCAGTTCTTC.